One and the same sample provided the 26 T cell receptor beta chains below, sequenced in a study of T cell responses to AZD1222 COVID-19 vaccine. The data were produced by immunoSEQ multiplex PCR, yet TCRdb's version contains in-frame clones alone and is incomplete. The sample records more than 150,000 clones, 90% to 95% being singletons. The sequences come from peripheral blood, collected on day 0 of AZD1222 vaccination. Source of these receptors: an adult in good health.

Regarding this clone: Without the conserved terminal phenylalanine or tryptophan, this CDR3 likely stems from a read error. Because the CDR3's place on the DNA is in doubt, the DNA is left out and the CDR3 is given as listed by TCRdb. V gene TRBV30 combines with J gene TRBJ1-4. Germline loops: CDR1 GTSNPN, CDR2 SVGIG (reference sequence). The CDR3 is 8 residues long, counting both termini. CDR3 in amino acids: CAWSVPPI.

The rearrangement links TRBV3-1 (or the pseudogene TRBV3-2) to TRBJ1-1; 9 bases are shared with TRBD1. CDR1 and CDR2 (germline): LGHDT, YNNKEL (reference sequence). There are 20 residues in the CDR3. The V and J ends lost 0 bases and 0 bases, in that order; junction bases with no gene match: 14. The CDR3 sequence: CASSQETSWDRVGVNTEAFF. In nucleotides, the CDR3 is TGTGCCAGCAGCCAAGAGACTAGTTGGGACAGGGTCGGAGTGAACACTGAAGCTTTCTTT.

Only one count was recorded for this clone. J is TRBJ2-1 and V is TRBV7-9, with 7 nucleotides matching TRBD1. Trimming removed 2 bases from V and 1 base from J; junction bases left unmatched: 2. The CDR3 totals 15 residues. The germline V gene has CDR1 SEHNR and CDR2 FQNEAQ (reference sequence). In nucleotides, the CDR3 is TGTGCCAGCAGCTTAAGACAGGGTTCCTACAATGAGCAGTTCTTC. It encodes CASSLRQGSYNEQFF.

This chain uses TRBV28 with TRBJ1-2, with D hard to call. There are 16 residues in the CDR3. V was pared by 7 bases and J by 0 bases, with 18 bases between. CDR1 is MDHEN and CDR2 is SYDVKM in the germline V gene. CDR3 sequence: CASISPRRSSNYGYTF. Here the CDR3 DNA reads TGTGCCAGCATTTCCCCCCGAAGAAGCTCTAACTATGGCTACACCTTC.

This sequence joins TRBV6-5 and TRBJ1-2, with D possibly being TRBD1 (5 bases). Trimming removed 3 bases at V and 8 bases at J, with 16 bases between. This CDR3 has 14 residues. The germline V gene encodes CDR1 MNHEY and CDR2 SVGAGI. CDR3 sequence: CASSYRRQKVGYTF. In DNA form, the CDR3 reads TGTGCCAGCAGTTATAGAAGACAGAAAGTAGGCTACACCTTC.

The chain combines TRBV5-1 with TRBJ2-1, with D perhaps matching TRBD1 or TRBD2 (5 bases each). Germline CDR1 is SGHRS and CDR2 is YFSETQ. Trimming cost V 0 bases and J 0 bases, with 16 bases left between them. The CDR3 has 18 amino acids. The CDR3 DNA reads TGCGCCAGCAGCTTGGCGGGGTCCCAGGGAATCTCCTACAATGAGCAGTTCTTC. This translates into CASSLAGSQGISYNEQFF. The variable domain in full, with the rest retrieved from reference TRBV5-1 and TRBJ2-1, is KAGVTQTPRYLIKTRGQQVTLSCSPISGHRSVSWYQQTPGQGLQFLFEYFSETQRNKGNFPGRFSGRQFSNSRSEMNVSTLELGDSALYLCASSLAGSQGISYNEQFFGPGTRLTVL.

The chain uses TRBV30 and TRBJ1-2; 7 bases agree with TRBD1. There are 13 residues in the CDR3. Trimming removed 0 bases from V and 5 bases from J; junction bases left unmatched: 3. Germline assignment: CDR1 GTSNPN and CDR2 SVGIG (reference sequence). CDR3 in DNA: TGTGCCTGGAGTGTACAGGGGTGGTATGGCTACACCTTC. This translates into CAWSVQGWYGYTF.

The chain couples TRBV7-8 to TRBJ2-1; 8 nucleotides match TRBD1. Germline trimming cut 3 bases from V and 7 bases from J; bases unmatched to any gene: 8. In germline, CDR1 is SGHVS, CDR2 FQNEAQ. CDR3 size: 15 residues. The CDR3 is CASSFVDRVGNEQFF. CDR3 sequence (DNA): TGTGCCAGCAGCTTCGTGGACAGGGTGGGGAATGAGCAGTTCTTC.

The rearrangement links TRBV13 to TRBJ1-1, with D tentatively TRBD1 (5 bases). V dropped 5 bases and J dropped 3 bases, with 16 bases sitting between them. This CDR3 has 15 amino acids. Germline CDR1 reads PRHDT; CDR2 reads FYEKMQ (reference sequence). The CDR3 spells CASSPRPSRDTEAFF. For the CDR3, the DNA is TGTGCCAGCAGCCCCCGCCCCAGCAGGGACACTGAAGCTTTCTTT. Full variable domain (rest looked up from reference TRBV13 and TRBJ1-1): AAGVIQSPRHLIKEKRETATLKCYPIPRHDTVYWYQQGPGQDPQFLISFYEKMQSDKGSIPDRFSAQQFSDYHSELNMSSLELGDSALYFCASSPRPSRDTEAFFGQGTRLTVV.

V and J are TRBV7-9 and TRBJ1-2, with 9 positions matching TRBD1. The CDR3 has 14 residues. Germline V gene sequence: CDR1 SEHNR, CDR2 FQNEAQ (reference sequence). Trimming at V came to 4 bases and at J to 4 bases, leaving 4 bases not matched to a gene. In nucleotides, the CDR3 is TGTGCCAGCAGCTCCGGACAGGGGACCTATGGCTACACCTTC. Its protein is CASSSGQGTYGYTF. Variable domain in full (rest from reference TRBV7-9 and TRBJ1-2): DTGVSQNPRHKITKRGQNVTFRCDPISEHNRLYWYRQTLGQGPEFLTYFQNEAQLEKSRLLSDRFSAERPKGSFSTLEIQRTEQGDSAMYLCASSSGQGTYGYTFGSGTRLTVV.

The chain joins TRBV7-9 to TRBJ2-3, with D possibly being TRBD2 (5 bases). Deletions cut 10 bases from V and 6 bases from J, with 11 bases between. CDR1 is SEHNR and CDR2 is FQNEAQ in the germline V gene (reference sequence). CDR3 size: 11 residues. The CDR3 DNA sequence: TGTGCCACCTCCGGCGGGGATACGCAGTATTTT. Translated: CATSGGDTQYF. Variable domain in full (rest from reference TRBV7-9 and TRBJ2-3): DTGVSQNPRHKITKRGQNVTFRCDPISEHNRLYWYRQTLGQGPEFLTYFQNEAQLEKSRLLSDRFSAERPKGSFSTLEIQRTEQGDSAMYLCATSGGDTQYFGPGTRLTVL.

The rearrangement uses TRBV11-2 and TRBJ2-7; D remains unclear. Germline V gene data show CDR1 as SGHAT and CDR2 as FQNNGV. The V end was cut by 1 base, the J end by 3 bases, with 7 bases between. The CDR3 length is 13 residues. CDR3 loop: CASSLGNSYEQYF. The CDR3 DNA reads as TGTGCCAGCAGCTTAGGGAACAGCTACGAGCAGTACTTC. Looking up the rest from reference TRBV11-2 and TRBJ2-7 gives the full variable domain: EAGVAQSPRYKIIEKRQSVAFWCNPISGHATLYWYQQILGQGPKLLIQFQNNGVVDDSQLPKDRFSAERLKGVDSTLKIQPAKLEDSAVYLCASSLGNSYEQYFGPGTRLTVT.

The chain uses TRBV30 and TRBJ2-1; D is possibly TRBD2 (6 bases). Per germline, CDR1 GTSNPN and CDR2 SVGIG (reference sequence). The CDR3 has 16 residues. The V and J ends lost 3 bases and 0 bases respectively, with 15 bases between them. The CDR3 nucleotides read TGTGCCTGGAGAGGGGCGCGGGGTAACTCCTACAATGAGCAGTTCTTC. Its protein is CAWRGARGNSYNEQFF.

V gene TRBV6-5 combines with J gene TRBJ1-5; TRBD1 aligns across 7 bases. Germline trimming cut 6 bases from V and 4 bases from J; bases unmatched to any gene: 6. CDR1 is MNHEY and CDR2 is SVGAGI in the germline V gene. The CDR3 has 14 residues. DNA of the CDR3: TGTGCCAGCAGCACAGGGGATAATAATCAGCCCCAGCATTTT. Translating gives CASSTGDNNQPQHF.

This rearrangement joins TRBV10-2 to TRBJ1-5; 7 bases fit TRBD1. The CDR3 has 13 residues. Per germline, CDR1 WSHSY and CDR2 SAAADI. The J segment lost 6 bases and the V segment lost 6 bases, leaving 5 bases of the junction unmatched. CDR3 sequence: CASRGTVGQPQHF. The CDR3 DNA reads TGCGCCAGCAGAGGGACAGTCGGTCAGCCCCAGCATTTT.

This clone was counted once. The CDR3 here is CATTRAWLQGRQPQHF. In DNA form, the CDR3 reads TGTGCCACCACTCGGGCGTGGTTGCAGGGGAGGCAGCCCCAGCATTTT. The chain joins TRBV10-3 to TRBJ1-5, with D maybe TRBD1 (6 bases). The V end lost 10 bases, the J end lost 7 bases, and 26 bases lay between the germline ends. Germline values: CDR1 ENHRY, CDR2 SYGVKD. CDR3 length: 16 residues.

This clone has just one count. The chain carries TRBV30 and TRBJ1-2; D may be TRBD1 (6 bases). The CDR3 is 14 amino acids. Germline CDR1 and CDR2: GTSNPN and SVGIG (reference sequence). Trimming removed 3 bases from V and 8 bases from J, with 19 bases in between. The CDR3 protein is CAWSPNSRGGGYTF. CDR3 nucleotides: TGTGCCTGGAGCCCGAACTCCCGGGGGGGCGGCTACACCTTC.

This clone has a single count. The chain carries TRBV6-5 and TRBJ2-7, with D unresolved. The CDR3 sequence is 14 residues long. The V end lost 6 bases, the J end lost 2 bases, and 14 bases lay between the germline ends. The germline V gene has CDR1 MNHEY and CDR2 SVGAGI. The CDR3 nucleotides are TGTGCCAGCAGGGGATCGGACCCTCCCTACGAGCAGTACTTC. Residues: CASRGSDPPYEQYF.

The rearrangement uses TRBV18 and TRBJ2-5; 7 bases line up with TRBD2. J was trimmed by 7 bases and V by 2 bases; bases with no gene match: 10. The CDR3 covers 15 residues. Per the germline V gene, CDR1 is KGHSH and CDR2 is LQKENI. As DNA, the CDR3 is TGTGCCAGCTCACCAAGTCGTGGGAGGGTAGTGACCCAGTACTTC. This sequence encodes CASSPSRGRVVTQYF.

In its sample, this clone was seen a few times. CDR3 coding DNA: TGCGCCAGCAGCTTGGCCGGTCGGCGGAGCACAGATACGCAGTATTTT. This encodes CASSLAGRRSTDTQYF. The chain is built from TRBV5-1 and TRBJ2-3, with D hard to call. V was trimmed by 0 bases and J by 0 bases, leaving 11 bases between them. The germline V gene has CDR1 SGHRS and CDR2 YFSETQ. CDR3 length: 16 amino acids.

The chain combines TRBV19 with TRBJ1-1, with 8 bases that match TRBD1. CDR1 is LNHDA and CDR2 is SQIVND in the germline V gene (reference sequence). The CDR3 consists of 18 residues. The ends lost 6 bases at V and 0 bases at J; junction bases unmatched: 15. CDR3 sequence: CASRETRQGNGMNTEAFF. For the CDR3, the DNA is TGTGCCAGTAGGGAGACGCGACAGGGGAATGGGATGAACACTGAAGCTTTCTTT. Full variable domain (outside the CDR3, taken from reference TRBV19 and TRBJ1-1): DGGITQSPKYLFRKEGQNVTLSCEQNLNHDAMYWYRQDPGQGLRLIYYSQIVNDFQKGDIAEGYSVSREKKESFPLTVTSAQKNPTAFYLCASRETRQGNGMNTEAFFGQGTRLTVV.

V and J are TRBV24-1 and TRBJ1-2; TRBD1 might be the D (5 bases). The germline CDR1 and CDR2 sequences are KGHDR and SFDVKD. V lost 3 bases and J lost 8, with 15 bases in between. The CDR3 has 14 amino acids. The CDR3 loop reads CATSDPGGSEGYTF. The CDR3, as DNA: TGTGCCACCAGTGATCCCGGGGGATCGGAAGGCTACACCTTC.

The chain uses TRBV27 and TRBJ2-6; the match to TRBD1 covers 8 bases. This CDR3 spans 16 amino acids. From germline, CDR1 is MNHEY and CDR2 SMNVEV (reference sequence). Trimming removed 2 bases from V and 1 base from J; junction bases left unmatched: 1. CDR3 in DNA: TGTGCCAGCAGTTTAAGGACAGGGTCTGGGGCCAACGTCCTGACTTTC. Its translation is CASSLRTGSGANVLTF.

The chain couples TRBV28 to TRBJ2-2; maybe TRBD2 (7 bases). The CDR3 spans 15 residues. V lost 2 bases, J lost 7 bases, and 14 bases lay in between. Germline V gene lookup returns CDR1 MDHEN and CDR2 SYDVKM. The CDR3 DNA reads TGTGCCAGCAGTTTAGTAACAGGGAGGGGCGGGGAGCTGTTTTTT. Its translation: CASSLVTGRGGELFF.

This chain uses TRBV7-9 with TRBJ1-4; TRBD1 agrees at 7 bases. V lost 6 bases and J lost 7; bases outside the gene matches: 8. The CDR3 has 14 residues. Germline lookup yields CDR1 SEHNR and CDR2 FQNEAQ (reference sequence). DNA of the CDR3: TGTGCCAGCAGACGGGACAGTGGGCCTGAAAAACTGTTTTTT. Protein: CASRRDSGPEKLFF.

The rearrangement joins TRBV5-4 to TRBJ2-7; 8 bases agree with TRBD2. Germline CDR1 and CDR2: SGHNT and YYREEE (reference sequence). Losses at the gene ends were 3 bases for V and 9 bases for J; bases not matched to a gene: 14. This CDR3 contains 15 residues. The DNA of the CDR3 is TGTGCCAGCAGCTGGGGGGGCGGGACTAGTTTAGTGCAGTACTTC. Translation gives CASSWGGGTSLVQYF. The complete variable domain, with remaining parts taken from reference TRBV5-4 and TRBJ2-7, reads ETGVTQSPTHLIKTRGQQVTLRCSSQSGHNTVSWYQQALGQGPQFIFQYYREEENGRGNFPPRFSGLQFPNYSSELNVNALELDDSALYLCASSWGGGTSLVQYFGPGTRLTVT.